These T cell receptor beta chains were read from a single sample in a study of blood T cells in healthy people across ages. TCRdb analysed the 5' RACE reads with MiXCR anew, one entry per CDR3 protein. The data show about 1,400,000 distinct CDR3 sequences, with around 39% seen just once and approximately 7.9% held by the top ten. Material: blood. These receptors originate from a woman between 18 and 29 years old in good health. The CDR3 runs from the conserved cysteine through the conserved F or W. A D gene is named only where the DNA matches it firmly. Part of the rows lack a size; the others show once, few, many or a class for expanded clones.

d_call: TRBD1; v_call: TRBV12-5; j_call: TRBJ2-5; cdr3_length: 14; clone_size: .; cdr3_nt: TGTGCTAGTGCCGCACAGGGGGACGGAGAGACCCAGTACTTC; cdr3_aa: CASAAQGDGETQYF
d_call: .; v_call: TRBV5-1; j_call: TRBJ1-4; cdr3_length: 15; clone_size: few; cdr3_nt: TGCGCCAGCAGCTTGGACGTCAGGCGTAATGAAAAACTGTTTTTT; cdr3_aa: CASSLDVRRNEKLFF
d_call: .; v_call: TRBV20-1; j_call: TRBJ1-6; cdr3_length: 12; clone_size: few; cdr3_nt: TGCAGTGCCGCCTTGGGAGATTCACCCCTCCACTTT; cdr3_aa: CSAALGDSPLHF
d_call: .; v_call: TRBV27; j_call: TRBJ2-3; cdr3_length: 14; clone_size: .; cdr3_nt: TGTGCCAGCAGTAGAGGAAAAAGGGCAGATACGCAGTATTTT; cdr3_aa: CASSRGKRADTQYF
d_call: .; v_call: TRBV6-2/TRBV6-3; j_call: TRBJ1-2; cdr3_length: 15; clone_size: .; cdr3_nt: TGTGTCAGCAGTTACAGGGACGGAAGGGACTATGGCTACACCTTC; cdr3_aa: CVSSYRDGRDYGYTF
d_call: .; v_call: TRBV2; j_call: TRBJ2-3; cdr3_length: 14; clone_size: .; cdr3_nt: TGTGCCAGCAGTGAAGACTCCCGCACAGATACGCAGTATTTT; cdr3_aa: CASSEDSRTDTQYF
d_call: TRBD1; v_call: TRBV4-1; j_call: TRBJ2-7; cdr3_length: 17; clone_size: few; cdr3_nt: TGCGCCAGCAGCCTCGTCGGGGGAGGGACAGGGAGCTACGAGCAGTACTTC; cdr3_aa: CASSLVGGGTGSYEQYF
d_call: TRBD2; v_call: TRBV7-2; j_call: TRBJ2-1; cdr3_length: 15; clone_size: .; cdr3_nt: TGTGCCAGCACCTGGAGCGGGGGGGCCCTTAATGAGCAGTTCTTC; cdr3_aa: CASTWSGGALNEQFF
d_call: .; v_call: TRBV2; j_call: TRBJ2-4; cdr3_length: 16; clone_size: .; cdr3_nt: TGTGCCAGCAGTGAGAAGGGCTTACTAGCCAAAAACATTCAGTACTTC; cdr3_aa: CASSEKGLLAKNIQYF
d_call: TRBD2; v_call: TRBV7-3; j_call: TRBJ2-5; cdr3_length: 14; clone_size: .; cdr3_nt: TGTGCCAGCAGCACTAGCGGGGGGGTCTACGGGCAGTACTTC; cdr3_aa: CASSTSGGVYGQYF
d_call: .; v_call: TRBV10-3; j_call: TRBJ1-5; cdr3_length: 16; clone_size: .; cdr3_nt: TGTGCCATCAGTGAGTCGGGGAGGGTTTTAGATCAGCCCCAGCATTTT; cdr3_aa: CAISESGRVLDQPQHF
d_call: TRBD2; v_call: TRBV9; j_call: TRBJ2-1; cdr3_length: 16; clone_size: .; cdr3_nt: TGTGCCAGCAGGAAGCCCGGGACTAGCGGGGACAATGAGCAGTTCTTC; cdr3_aa: CASRKPGTSGDNEQFF
d_call: .; v_call: TRBV10-3; j_call: TRBJ1-1; cdr3_length: 13; clone_size: .; cdr3_nt: TGTGCCATCAATCCGGGGGCGGACACTGAAGCTTTCTTT; cdr3_aa: CAINPGADTEAFF
d_call: TRBD1; v_call: TRBV7-2; j_call: TRBJ1-2; cdr3_length: 15; clone_size: .; cdr3_nt: TGTGCCAGCCCCAGGGGGGGCAGCTTAAACTATGGCTACACCTTC; cdr3_aa: CASPRGGSLNYGYTF
d_call: TRBD1; v_call: TRBV5-1; j_call: TRBJ2-5; cdr3_length: 15; clone_size: .; cdr3_nt: TGCGCCAGCAGCTTGGAGGGACAGGGAGGGGAGACCCAGTACTTC; cdr3_aa: CASSLEGQGGETQYF
d_call: .; v_call: TRBV5-6; j_call: TRBJ1-6; cdr3_length: 14; clone_size: .; cdr3_nt: TGTGCCAGCAGCTTGGGGACAGTCATTCCACCCCTCCACTTT; cdr3_aa: CASSLGTVIPPLHF
d_call: .; v_call: TRBV6-2/TRBV6-3; j_call: TRBJ2-3; cdr3_length: 16; clone_size: .; cdr3_nt: TGTGCCAGCAGTTACACGCCCCTAGCACCCACAGATACGCAGTATTTT; cdr3_aa: CASSYTPLAPTDTQYF
d_call: .; v_call: TRBV10-3; j_call: TRBJ2-6; cdr3_length: 20; clone_size: .; cdr3_nt: TGTGCCATCAGTGAGTCGACTCTTGGCAAGGGCCTGATGGGGGCCGACGTCCTGACTTTC; cdr3_aa: CAISESTLGKGLMGADVLTF
d_call: .; v_call: TRBV18; j_call: TRBJ2-1; cdr3_length: 15; clone_size: .; cdr3_nt: TGTGCCAGCTCACGACGTTCGAGCTCCTACAATGAGCAGTTCTTC; cdr3_aa: CASSRRSSSYNEQFF
d_call: TRBD1; v_call: TRBV12-3/TRBV12-4; j_call: TRBJ1-5; cdr3_length: 15; clone_size: .; cdr3_nt: TGTGCCAGCACCCTATCGGGACAGCCAAATCAGCCCCAGCATTTT; cdr3_aa: CASTLSGQPNQPQHF
d_call: TRBD1; v_call: TRBV7-2; j_call: TRBJ2-2; cdr3_length: 16; clone_size: .; cdr3_nt: TGTGCCAGCAGCTTCAGACAGGGGCAAAACACCGGGGAGCTGTTTTTT; cdr3_aa: CASSFRQGQNTGELFF
d_call: TRBD1; v_call: TRBV7-9; j_call: TRBJ1-2; cdr3_length: 17; clone_size: .; cdr3_nt: TGTGCCAGCAGCTTATGGGGGACAGTGGGACCTAACTATGGCTACACCTTC; cdr3_aa: CASSLWGTVGPNYGYTF
d_call: TRBD2; v_call: TRBV6-2/TRBV6-3; j_call: TRBJ2-5; cdr3_length: 19; clone_size: .; cdr3_nt: TGTGCCAGCAGTTACTCCCTGGGACTAGTCCTTGGGATCTACAATGAGCAGTACTTC; cdr3_aa: CASSYSLGLVLGIYNEQYF
d_call: TRBD1; v_call: TRBV6-5; j_call: TRBJ1-4; cdr3_length: 15; clone_size: .; cdr3_nt: TGTGCCAGCAGCGATTGGACAGGGTATAGTGAAAAACTGTTTTTT; cdr3_aa: CASSDWTGYSEKLFF
d_call: .; v_call: TRBV28; j_call: TRBJ2-7; cdr3_length: 16; clone_size: .; cdr3_nt: TGTGCCAGCAGTTTGAGAGACAGGCCTTTCTCCTACGAGCAGTACTTC; cdr3_aa: CASSLRDRPFSYEQYF
d_call: TRBD2; v_call: TRBV20-1; j_call: TRBJ2-3; cdr3_length: 14; clone_size: .; cdr3_nt: TGCAATGCTAGCGGGAGCACTAGCACAGATACGCAGTATTTT; cdr3_aa: CNASGSTSTDTQYF
d_call: .; v_call: TRBV12-3/TRBV12-4; j_call: TRBJ1-2; cdr3_length: 13; clone_size: .; cdr3_nt: TGTGCCTGCAGTTTCTACAGCTCCTATGGCTACACCTTC; cdr3_aa: CACSFYSSYGYTF
d_call: TRBD2; v_call: TRBV27; j_call: TRBJ2-1; cdr3_length: 19; clone_size: few; cdr3_nt: TGTGCCAGCAGTTTATTGGGGACTAGCGGGAGGGTGAGGGGCAATGAGCAGTTCTTC; cdr3_aa: CASSLLGTSGRVRGNEQFF
d_call: .; v_call: TRBV6-2/TRBV6-3; j_call: TRBJ2-1; cdr3_length: 17; clone_size: few; cdr3_nt: TGTGCCAGCAGTTACCCGGATCGCCGGCTGTGGGATAATGAGCAGTTCTTC; cdr3_aa: CASSYPDRRLWDNEQFF
d_call: .; v_call: TRBV5-1; j_call: TRBJ1-1; cdr3_length: 15; clone_size: .; cdr3_nt: TGCGCCAGCAGCCGGGCGGTTCAAATGAACACTGAAGCTTTCTTT; cdr3_aa: CASSRAVQMNTEAFF
d_call: TRBD1; v_call: TRBV20-1; j_call: TRBJ1-1; cdr3_length: 10; clone_size: few; cdr3_nt: TGCAGTGCGAGCGGGACAGTAGCTTTCTTT; cdr3_aa: CSASGTVAFF
d_call: .; v_call: TRBV6-5; j_call: TRBJ2-1; cdr3_length: 16; clone_size: .; cdr3_nt: TGTGCCAGCAGTTACGCCTTAGCGGCTAAATTGGTTGAGCAGTTCTTC; cdr3_aa: CASSYALAAKLVEQFF
d_call: TRBD2; v_call: TRBV4-1; j_call: TRBJ2-1; cdr3_length: 18; clone_size: few; cdr3_nt: TGCGCCAGCAGCCAAGCCCTCCAACTAGCGGGAGCCTACAATGAGCAGTTCTTC; cdr3_aa: CASSQALQLAGAYNEQFF
d_call: TRBD1; v_call: TRBV7-2; j_call: TRBJ1-1; cdr3_length: 15; clone_size: once; cdr3_nt: TGTGCCAGCAGCTTCCAGACAGGGTCGGTTACTGAAGCTTTCTTT; cdr3_aa: CASSFQTGSVTEAFF
d_call: TRBD2; v_call: TRBV20-1; j_call: TRBJ2-1; cdr3_length: 16; clone_size: .; cdr3_nt: TGCAGTGCTAGGGGGAGACTAGCGGGGACTTACAATGAGCAGTTCTTC; cdr3_aa: CSARGRLAGTYNEQFF
d_call: .; v_call: TRBV4-1; j_call: TRBJ2-7; cdr3_length: 14; clone_size: .; cdr3_nt: TGCGCCAGCAGCCAAGAGGGGCTCTCCTACGAGCAGTGCTTC; cdr3_aa: CASSQEGLSYEQCF
d_call: .; v_call: TRBV9; j_call: TRBJ1-1; cdr3_length: 15; clone_size: few; cdr3_nt: TGTGCCAGCAGCGAGACGAGCGAGGCCAACACTGAAGCTTTCTTT; cdr3_aa: CASSETSEANTEAFF
d_call: .; v_call: TRBV20-1; j_call: TRBJ2-5; cdr3_length: 15; clone_size: .; cdr3_nt: TGCAGTGCTAGGAGAACCCACGGCCACCAAGAGACCCAGTACTTC; cdr3_aa: CSARRTHGHQETQYF
d_call: .; v_call: TRBV2; j_call: TRBJ2-5; cdr3_length: 16; clone_size: few; cdr3_nt: TGTGCCAGCACCAATCCGGGAACCGCGACGGAGGAGACCCAGTACTTC; cdr3_aa: CASTNPGTATEETQYF
d_call: TRBD1; v_call: TRBV6-5; j_call: TRBJ1-6; cdr3_length: 16; clone_size: .; cdr3_nt: TGTGCCAGCAGTTATGCCGTAGACAGGGTCAGATCGCCCTTCCACTTT; cdr3_aa: CASSYAVDRVRSPFHF
d_call: .; v_call: TRBV6-5; j_call: TRBJ1-1; cdr3_length: 13; clone_size: .; cdr3_nt: TGTGCCAGCAGGGACAGCCTGAACACTGAAGCTTTCTTT; cdr3_aa: CASRDSLNTEAFF
d_call: TRBD2; v_call: TRBV20-1; j_call: TRBJ2-1; cdr3_length: 16; clone_size: .; cdr3_nt: TGCAGTGCCCCACGGGGGGGTAGCGGTGTAGATGGGGAGCAGTTCTTC; cdr3_aa: CSAPRGGSGVDGEQFF
d_call: .; v_call: TRBV12-3/TRBV12-4; j_call: TRBJ2-1; cdr3_length: 14; clone_size: .; cdr3_nt: TGTGCCAGCAGTTTGGGGGTCTTGTACAATGAGCAGTTCTTC; cdr3_aa: CASSLGVLYNEQFF
d_call: .; v_call: TRBV10-3; j_call: TRBJ1-1; cdr3_length: 13; clone_size: few; cdr3_nt: TGTGCCATCAGTGAGGGCCCGGCGACTGAAGCTTTCTTT; cdr3_aa: CAISEGPATEAFF
d_call: .; v_call: TRBV28; j_call: TRBJ1-1; cdr3_length: 13; clone_size: .; cdr3_nt: TGTGCCAGCAGTTTCTCGAGGTTCGCTGAAGCTTTCTTT; cdr3_aa: CASSFSRFAEAFF
d_call: .; v_call: TRBV18; j_call: TRBJ2-7; cdr3_length: 14; clone_size: .; cdr3_nt: TGTGCCAGCTCACCCAGGTGGAGCTCCTACGAGCAGTACTTC; cdr3_aa: CASSPRWSSYEQYF